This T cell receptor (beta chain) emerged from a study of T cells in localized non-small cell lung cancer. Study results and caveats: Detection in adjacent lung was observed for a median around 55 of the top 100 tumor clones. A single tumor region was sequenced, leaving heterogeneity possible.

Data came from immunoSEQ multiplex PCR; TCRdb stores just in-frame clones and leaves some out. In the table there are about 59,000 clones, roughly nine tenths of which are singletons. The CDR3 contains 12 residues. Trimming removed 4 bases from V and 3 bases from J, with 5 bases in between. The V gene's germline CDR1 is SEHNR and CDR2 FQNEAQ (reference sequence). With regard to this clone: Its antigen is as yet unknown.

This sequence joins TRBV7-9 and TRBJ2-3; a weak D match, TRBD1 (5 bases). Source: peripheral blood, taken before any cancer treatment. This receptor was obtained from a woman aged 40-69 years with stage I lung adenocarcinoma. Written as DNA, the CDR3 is TGTGCCAGCAGCTCAGGGACAGATACGCAGTATTTT. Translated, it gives CASSSGTDTQYF.